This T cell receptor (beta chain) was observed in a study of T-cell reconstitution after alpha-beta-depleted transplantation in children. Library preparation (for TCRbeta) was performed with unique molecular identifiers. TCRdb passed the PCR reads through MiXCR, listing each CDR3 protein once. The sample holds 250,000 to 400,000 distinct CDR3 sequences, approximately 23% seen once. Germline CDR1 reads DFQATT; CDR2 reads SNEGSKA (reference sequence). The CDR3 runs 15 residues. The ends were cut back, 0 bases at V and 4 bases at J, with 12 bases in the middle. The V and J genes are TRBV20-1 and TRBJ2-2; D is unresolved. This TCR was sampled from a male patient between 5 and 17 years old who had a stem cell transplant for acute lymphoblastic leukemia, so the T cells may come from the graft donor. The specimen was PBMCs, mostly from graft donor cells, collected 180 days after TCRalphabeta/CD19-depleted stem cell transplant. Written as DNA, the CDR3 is TGCAGTGCTAGAGATAGCCGACTCATCACCGGGGAGCTGTTTTTT. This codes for CSARDSRLITGELFF.